This T cell receptor (beta chain) originates from a study of post-analysis software for immune sequencing data. TCR beta cDNA libraries included unique molecular identifiers. Each CDR3 protein is one row after TCRdb ran MiXCR on the PCR reads. This sample has 650,000 to 850,000 distinct CDR3 sequences, with approximately 50% found just once. This TCR was sampled from a girl between 10 and 17 years old with multiple sclerosis. The source material was blood.

The CDR3 DNA follows: TGTGCCAGCAGTCCCCCGGAGGGCGGCTTCTACGAGCAGTACTTC. Encoded protein: CASSPPEGGFYEQYF. J is TRBJ2-7 and V is TRBV6-6; TRBD2 is a possible D gene (6 bases). The CDR3 covers 15 residues. Germline values: CDR1 MNHNY, CDR2 SVGAGI (reference sequence). The V and J ends lost 5 bases and 3 bases respectively, with 17 bases between them.